The rows below give T cell receptor beta chains drawn from one sample of a study of immune evolution from preneoplasia to lung adenocarcinoma. Method: immunoSEQ multiplex PCR; TCRdb's copy keeps in-frame clones and lacks some. The sample lists tens of thousands of clones; around 74% were seen once. The sequencing input was FFPE invasive lung adenocarcinoma tissue. The receptors were gathered from a person between 60 and 70 years old with lung adenocarcinoma. The CDR3 runs from the conserved cysteine through the conserved F or W. A D gene is named only where the DNA matches it firmly. Clone sizes are given selectively: once, few, many, or a class where the clone is expanded.

d_call	cdr3_length	clone_size	v_call	j_call	cdr3_nt	cdr3_aa
-	14	-	TRBV15	TRBJ1-2	TGTGCCACCAGCAGCTCTACAGGGACCTATGGCTACACCTTC	CATSSSTGTYGYTF
-	15	-	TRBV7-3	TRBJ1-3	TGTGCCAGCAGCTTATCTCCTGGCTCGGCCAACACCATATATTTT	CASSLSPGSANTIYF
-	13	-	TRBV6-6	TRBJ2-2	TGTGCCAGCCTAATGGGGAGCGCCGGGGAGCTGTTTTTT	CASLMGSAGELFF
-	14	-	TRBV19	TRBJ1-1	TGTGCCAGTAGCGGTCCGGACAGTAGGACTGAAGCTTTCTTT	CASSGPDSRTEAFF
-	14	-	TRBV7-3	TRBJ2-3	TGTGCCAGCAGCTTCCGGGCAATCACAGATACGCAGTATTTT	CASSFRAITDTQYF
-	13	-	TRBV30	TRBJ2-7	TGTGCCTCGAGCCCCGGGACAAGCTACGAGCAGTACTTC	CASSPGTSYEQYF
TRBD1	16	-	TRBV7-2	TRBJ1-3	TGTGCCAGCAGCCCGGTTCAGGGGGTGGCTGGAAACACCATATATTTT	CASSPVQGVAGNTIYF
-	13	-	TRBV27	TRBJ2-5	TGTGCCAGCAGCCAGGACTGGGAGGAGACCCAGTACTTC	CASSQDWEETQYF
-	15	once	TRBV27	TRBJ2-5	TGTGCCAGCAGGTTGCGCCGGCCGAGGCAAGAGACCCAGTACTTC	CASRLRRPRQETQYF
-	17	once	TRBV4-1	TRBJ1-3	TGCGCCAGCAGCCAAAGAACAGGGTCCGCCTCTGGAAACACCATATATTTT	CASSQRTGSASGNTIYF
-	11	-	TRBV5-8	TRBJ1-2	TGTGCCAGCAGCTTGTACTATGGCTACACCTTC	CASSLYYGYTF
-	15	-	TRBV18	TRBJ2-5	TGTGCCAGCTCACCATCCGCGACAGTCGGTGGGACCCAGTACTTC	CASSPSATVGGTQYF
-	16	few	TRBV6-6	TRBJ2-2	TGTGCCAGCAGTTACTCTAGGGGGGTCGGCACCGGGGAGCTGTTTTTT	CASSYSRGVGTGELFF
-	12	-	TRBV16	TRBJ2-7	TGTGCCAGCAGCCTAGGGAGGTACGAGCAGTACTTC	CASSLGRYEQYF
-	13	-	TRBV4-1	TRBJ2-1	TGCGCCAGCAGTATCTACTCAGAGGATGAGCAGTTCTTC	CASSIYSEDEQFF
TRBD2	16	-	TRBV2	TRBJ2-1	TGTGCCAGCAGCCCCTCGGGGACTAGCGGCCTCAATGAGCAGTTCTTC	CASSPSGTSGLNEQFF
-	15	medium-sized	TRBV11-2	TRBJ2-7	TGTGCCAGCAGCTTAAGTCCGGTGAGCTCCTACGAGCAGTACTTC	CASSLSPVSSYEQYF
-	14	-	TRBV5-1	TRBJ1-1	TGCGCCAGCAGCTTGGTGGGGGGGAACACTGAAGCTTTCTTT	CASSLVGGNTEAFF
-	13	few	TRBV6-4	TRBJ2-1	TGTGCCAGCGGACAAAGCTCCTACAATGAGCAGTTCTTC	CASGQSSYNEQFF
-	14	once	TRBV28	TRBJ1-4	TGTGCCAGCAGTTTATGGGACGGGAATGAAAAACTGTTTTTT	CASSLWDGNEKLFF
-	16	-	TRBV5-1	TRBJ1-1	TGCGCCAGCAGCTTGGGACACAGGGATGTGGGCACTGAAGCTTTCTTT	CASSLGHRDVGTEAFF
-	17	-	TRBV21-1	TRBJ1-5	TGTGCCAGCGCGGACGGACAGGGGAGTTATAGCAATCAGCCCCAGCATTTT	CASADGQGSYSNQPQHF
-	13	-	TRBV18	TRBJ2-1	TGTGCCAGCTCACCACTTTACACGAATGAGCAGTTCTTC	CASSPLYTNEQFF
TRBD1	14	few	TRBV5-1	TRBJ2-7	TGCGCCAGCAGTTCGGGACAGATATCCTACGAGCAGTACTTC	CASSSGQISYEQYF
-	12	-	TRBV28	TRBJ2-7	TGTGCCAGCAGTTTATATGGGAACGAGCAGTACTTC	CASSLYGNEQYF
TRBD2	15	-	TRBV13	TRBJ2-1	TGTGCCAGCAGCCCTATGGGGGGACTATCGGTTGAGCAGTTCTTC	CASSPMGGLSVEQFF